A single sample is the source of the 17 T cell receptor beta chains below, sequenced in a study of identical twins. TCRdb re-derived calls from the 5' RACE reads in MiXCR, one entry per CDR3 protein. The data hold about 570,000 distinct CDR3 sequences, with over 8.5% observed a single time. This sample also belongs to another study, concerning yellow fever vaccine responses in identical twins.

Sequencing input: PBMCs. These receptors were taken from a woman under 30 in good health.

This clonotype showed up many times. The chain employs TRBV3-1 and TRBJ2-1; the D gene is possibly TRBD1 (5 bases). Per the germline V gene, CDR1 is LGHDT and CDR2 is YNNKEL (reference sequence). The CDR3 extends over 15 amino acids. V was cut by 1 base and J by 3 bases, with 10 bases left in between. The CDR3: CASSQAGNYYNEQFF. The CDR3 DNA sequence: TGTGCCAGCAGCCAAGCAGGGAACTACTACAATGAGCAGTTCTTC.

This clonotype occurred a few times. V usage is TRBV7-2 and J usage is TRBJ1-6; D is unresolved. The germline gives CDR1 SGHTA, CDR2 FQGNSA. The CDR3 consists of 16 residues. The V end lost 1 base, the J end lost 7 bases, and 14 bases lay between the germline ends. This CDR3 reads CASSLVPLTLNSPLHF. For the CDR3, the DNA is TGTGCCAGCAGCTTAGTCCCGCTTACCTTGAATTCACCCCTCCACTTT.

The chain joins TRBV7-9 to TRBJ2-7, with 7 bases fitting TRBD1. The germline gives CDR1 SEHNR, CDR2 FQNEAQ (reference sequence). V shed 7 bases and J 5 bases; nucleotides not matched to a gene: 8. This CDR3 is built from 13 residues. The CDR3 region is CASTPTGSHEQYF. DNA for the CDR3: TGTGCCAGCACCCCGACAGGGTCCCACGAGCAGTACTTC.

This clonotype was seen only a few times. The chain joins TRBV9 to TRBJ2-7; D is possibly TRBD1 or TRBD2 (5 bases each). Germline lookup yields CDR1 SGDLS and CDR2 YYNGEE. The CDR3 sequence is 14 residues long. V was trimmed by 4 bases and J by 4 bases, leaving 15 bases between them. The CDR3 DNA is TGTGCCAGCAGCCCCCGGGACGGGATGTACGAGCAGTACTTC. Its translation is CASSPRDGMYEQYF.

The sample holds many counts of this clonotype. This chain connects TRBV12-3 or TRBV12-4 to TRBJ1-6; D is perhaps TRBD1 (5 bases). The CDR3 runs 15 residues. The V end lost 0 bases, the J end lost 9 bases, and 12 bases lay between the germline ends. CDR3 in DNA: TGTGCCAGCAGTTTAGCCAGAGGGCAGGGTTCACCCCTCCACTTT. This encodes CASSLARGQGSPLHF.

This rearrangement joins TRBV27 to TRBJ2-5; the match to TRBD2 covers 9 bases. CDR1 MNHEY and CDR2 SMNVEV come from the germline V gene (reference sequence). J was trimmed by 1 base and V by 8 bases; bases with no gene match: 11. The CDR3 runs to 16 residues. Here the CDR3 reads CASAPLGLAIQETQYF. The CDR3 DNA reads TGTGCCAGCGCCCCGCTAGGACTAGCGATCCAAGAGACCCAGTACTTC.

The sample holds many counts of this clonotype. The rearrangement uses TRBV20-1 and TRBJ2-1; 9 bases map to TRBD1. The V segment lost 7 bases and the J segment 5 bases; nucleotides outside the gene matches: 6. Per the germline V gene, CDR1 is DFQATT and CDR2 is SNEGSKA (reference sequence). CDR3 length: 13 amino acids. The chain's CDR3 is CSVQDRGDNEQFF. CDR3 bases: TGCAGTGTACAGGACAGGGGAGACAATGAGCAGTTCTTC.

This clonotype was counted only a few times. The chain has TRBV6-5 and TRBJ2-6; D may correspond to TRBD1 or TRBD2 (5 bases each). The length of the CDR3 is 18 residues. V was cut by 0 bases and J by 0 bases, with 12 bases left in between. From germline, CDR1 is MNHEY and CDR2 SVGAGI. The CDR3 region is CASSYSIQDFSGANVLTF. The CDR3 bases are TGTGCCAGCAGTTACTCGATACAGGACTTCTCTGGGGCCAACGTCCTGACTTTC.

The chain uses TRBV7-9 and TRBJ2-3; D call uncertain. The CDR3 loop spans 14 amino acids. Germline assignment: CDR1 SEHNR and CDR2 FQNEAQ (reference sequence). Trimming took 5 bases from V and 3 from J, leaving 12 bases between them. The CDR3 is CASSPPRITDTQYF. The DNA for the CDR3 is TGTGCCAGCAGCCCGCCGAGGATTACAGATACGCAGTATTTT. Filled out from reference TRBV7-9 and TRBJ2-3, the complete variable domain reads DTGVSQNPRHKITKRGQNVTFRCDPISEHNRLYWYRQTLGQGPEFLTYFQNEAQLEKSRLLSDRFSAERPKGSFSTLEIQRTEQGDSAMYLCASSPPRITDTQYFGPGTRLTVL.

This clonotype was recorded a few times. The chain combines TRBV5-5 with TRBJ2-3; TRBD2 aligns across 12 bases. With V trimmed by 0 bases and J by 2 bases, 4 bases remained unmatched. Germline values: CDR1 SGHKS, CDR2 YYEKEE (reference sequence). The CDR3 sequence is 17 residues long. The CDR3 sequence: CASSLEGTSGYTDTQYF. The CDR3 nucleotides are TGTGCCAGCAGCTTGGAAGGGACTAGCGGGTACACAGATACGCAGTATTTT.

The chain joins TRBV15 to TRBJ2-5; TRBD2 matches 11 bases. Germline CDR1 is LNHNV and CDR2 is YYDKDF (reference sequence). This CDR3 is built from 17 residues. Unmatched junction bases numbered 7, after V lost 0 bases and J lost 4 bases. The CDR3 DNA reads TGTGCCACCAGCAGAGATTTAGCGGGGGGGCCGGTAGAGACCCAGTACTTC. This translates into CATSRDLAGGPVETQYF.

This clonotype was found many times. The V and J genes are TRBV28 and TRBJ2-3; weak D call: TRBD2 (5 bases). CDR3 length: 16 residues. Trimming took 4 bases from V and 4 from J, leaving 18 bases between them. Germline-derived CDR1 and CDR2 are MDHEN and SYDVKM. In nucleotides, the CDR3 is TGTGCCAGCAGTTCATCCTACCAACGGGGTCCAGATACGCAGTATTTT. Its protein is CASSSSYQRGPDTQYF.

The chain has TRBV7-8 and TRBJ2-2, with D possibly matching TRBD2 (7 bases). The germline V gene has CDR1 SGHVS and CDR2 FQNEAQ. V lost 5 bases, J lost 5 bases, and 21 bases lay in between. The length of the CDR3 is 17 residues. For the CDR3, the DNA is TGTGCCAGCAGCCCTAGGGGGAGCGGGCGGGGGACCGGGGAGCTGTTTTTT. It translates to CASSPRGSGRGTGELFF. The whole variable domain, filled in from reference TRBV7-8 and TRBJ2-2, reads GAGVSQSPRYKVAKRGQDVALRCDPISGHVSLFWYQQALGQGPEFLTYFQNEAQLDKSGLPSDRFFAERPEGSVSTLKIQRTQQEDSAVYLCASSPRGSGRGTGELFFGEGSRLTVL.

The genes are TRBV5-1 and TRBJ2-5; perhaps TRBD2 as D (6 bases). From germline, CDR1 is SGHRS and CDR2 YFSETQ. CDR3 length: 15 residues. Trimming left V 4 bases short and J 3 bases short, with 16 bases between. DNA of the CDR3: TGCGCCAGCAGCGCCCCCGGCGGGGCTGAAGAGACCCAGTACTTC. It specifies CASSAPGGAEETQYF.

The V call is TRBV30, the J call TRBJ2-5; 7 bases agree with TRBD1. V was pared by 0 bases and J by 5 bases, with 6 bases of the junction left unmatched. This CDR3 is 14 amino acids long. In germline, CDR1 is GTSNPN, CDR2 SVGIG (reference sequence). CDR3 in DNA: TGTGCCTGGAGTGTAAGAGGGGGCCTCGAGACCCAGTACTTC. Translating gives CAWSVRGGLETQYF.

At least ten counts were recorded for this clonotype. V and J are TRBV18 and TRBJ2-2; D possibly corresponds to TRBD1 (5 bases). This CDR3 spans 17 amino acids. V lost 2 bases, J lost 2 bases, and 15 bases lay in between. Per the germline V gene, CDR1 is KGHSH and CDR2 is LQKENI. Here the CDR3 DNA reads TGTGCCAGCTCACCAAGGGGCCGGAGTCATAACACCGGGGAGCTGTTTTTT. Translated: CASSPRGRSHNTGELFF.

This clonotype was counted a few times. This chain links TRBV2 with TRBJ2-1, with D possibly called TRBD1 or TRBD2 (5 bases each). CDR3 size: 12 residues. The V end was cut by 8 bases, the J end by 9 bases, with 14 bases between. Germline CDR1 SNHLY, CDR2 FYNNEI. CDR3 sequence reads: CASGVRGREQFF. CDR3 bases: TGTGCCAGCGGGGTTAGGGGACGTGAGCAGTTCTTC.